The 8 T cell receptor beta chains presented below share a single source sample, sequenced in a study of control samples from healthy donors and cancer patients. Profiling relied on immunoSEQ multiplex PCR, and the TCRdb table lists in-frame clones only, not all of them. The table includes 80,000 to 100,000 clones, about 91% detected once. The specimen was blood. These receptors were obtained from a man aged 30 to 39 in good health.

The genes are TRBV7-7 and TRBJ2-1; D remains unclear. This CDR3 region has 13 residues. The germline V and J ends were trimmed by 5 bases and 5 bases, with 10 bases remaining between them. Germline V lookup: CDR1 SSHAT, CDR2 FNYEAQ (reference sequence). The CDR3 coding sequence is TGTGCCAGCAGCGCTAACATCGACAATGAGCAGTTCTTC. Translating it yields CASSANIDNEQFF. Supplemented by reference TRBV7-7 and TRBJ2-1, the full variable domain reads GAGVSQSPRYKVTKRGQDVTLRCDPISSHATLYWYQQALGQGPEFLTYFNYEAQPDKSGLPSDRFSAERPEGSISTLTIQRTEQRDSAMYRCASSANIDNEQFFGPGTRLTVL.

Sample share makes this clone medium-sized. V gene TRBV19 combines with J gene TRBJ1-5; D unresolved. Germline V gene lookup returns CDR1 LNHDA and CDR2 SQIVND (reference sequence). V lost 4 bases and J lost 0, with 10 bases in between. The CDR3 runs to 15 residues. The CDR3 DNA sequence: TGTGCCAGTAGTAGCTACTTAGATAGCAATCAGCCCCAGCATTTT. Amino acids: CASSSYLDSNQPQHF.

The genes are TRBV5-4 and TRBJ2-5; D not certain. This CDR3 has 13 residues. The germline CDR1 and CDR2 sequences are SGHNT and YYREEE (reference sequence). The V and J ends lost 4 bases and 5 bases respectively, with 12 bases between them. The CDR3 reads CASSPALSETQYF. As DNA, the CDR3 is TGTGCCAGCAGCCCCGCGCTTTCGGAGACCCAGTACTTC.

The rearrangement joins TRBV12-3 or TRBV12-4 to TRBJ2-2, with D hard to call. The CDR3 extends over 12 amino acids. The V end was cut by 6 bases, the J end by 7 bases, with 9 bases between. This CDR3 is CASRGFYGELFF. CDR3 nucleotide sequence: TGTGCCAGCAGGGGATTTTACGGGGAGCTGTTTTTT.

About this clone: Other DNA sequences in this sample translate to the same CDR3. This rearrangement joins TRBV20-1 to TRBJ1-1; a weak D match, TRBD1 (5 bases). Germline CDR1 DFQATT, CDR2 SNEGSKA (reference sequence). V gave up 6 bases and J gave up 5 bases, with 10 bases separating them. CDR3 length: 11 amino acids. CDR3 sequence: CSASRGTEAFF. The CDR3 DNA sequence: TGCAGTGCCTCAAGGGGTACTGAAGCTTTCTTT.

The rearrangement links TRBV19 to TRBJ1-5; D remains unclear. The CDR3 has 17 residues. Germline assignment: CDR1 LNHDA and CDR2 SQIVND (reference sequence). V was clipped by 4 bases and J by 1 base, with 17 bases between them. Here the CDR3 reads CASSRRTPRLSNQPQHF. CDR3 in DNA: TGTGCCAGTAGTAGAAGGACCCCTCGGTTGAGCAATCAGCCCCAGCATTTT.

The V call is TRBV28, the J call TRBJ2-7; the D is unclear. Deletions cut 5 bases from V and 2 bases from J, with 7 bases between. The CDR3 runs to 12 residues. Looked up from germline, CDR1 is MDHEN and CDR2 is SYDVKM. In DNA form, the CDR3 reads TGTGCCAGCAGTGTGATTGCCTACGAGCAGTACTTC. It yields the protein CASSVIAYEQYF.

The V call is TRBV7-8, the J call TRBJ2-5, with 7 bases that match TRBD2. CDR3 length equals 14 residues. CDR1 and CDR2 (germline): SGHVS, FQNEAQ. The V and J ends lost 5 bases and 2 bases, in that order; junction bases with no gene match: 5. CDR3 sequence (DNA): TGTGCCAGCAGCCGAGGACTAGAACAAGAGACCCAGTACTTC. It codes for CASSRGLEQETQYF.